This TCR beta chain is drawn from a study of CD8+ T cells in alopecia areata. Overall study context: Tofacitinib ran 6 to 18 months, followed by 6 months off drug. The study, taken as a whole, reports: Besides other cells, scalp samples also yield sequences of resident alphabeta T cells from normal skin.

Concerning this clone: Its antigen is undetermined.

Looked up from germline, CDR1 is SNHLY and CDR2 is FYNNEI. The CDR3 consists of 15 residues. Trimming removed 6 bases from V and 1 base from J, with 12 bases in between. The treatment is: oral pan-JAK inhibitor, 5-10 mg twice daily. Extracted RNA was reverse transcribed, and the resulting cDNA served as sequencing template. The table came from immunoSEQ multiplex PCR; TCRdb's copy has only in-frame clones and leaves some out. The sample holds approximately 180,000 clones; about 61% are singletons and the top ten take around 15%. Sequencing was performed on CD4+ T cells sorted from blood, taken between weeks 55 and 65, from a patient treated with tofacitinib. The sequence was collected from a human donor with alopecia areata. The chain couples TRBV2 to TRBJ2-2; D not resolved. For the CDR3, the DNA is TGTGCCAGCAGACCAGGTTTTAGGAACACCGGGGAGCTGTTTTTT. Protein sequence: CASRPGFRNTGELFF.